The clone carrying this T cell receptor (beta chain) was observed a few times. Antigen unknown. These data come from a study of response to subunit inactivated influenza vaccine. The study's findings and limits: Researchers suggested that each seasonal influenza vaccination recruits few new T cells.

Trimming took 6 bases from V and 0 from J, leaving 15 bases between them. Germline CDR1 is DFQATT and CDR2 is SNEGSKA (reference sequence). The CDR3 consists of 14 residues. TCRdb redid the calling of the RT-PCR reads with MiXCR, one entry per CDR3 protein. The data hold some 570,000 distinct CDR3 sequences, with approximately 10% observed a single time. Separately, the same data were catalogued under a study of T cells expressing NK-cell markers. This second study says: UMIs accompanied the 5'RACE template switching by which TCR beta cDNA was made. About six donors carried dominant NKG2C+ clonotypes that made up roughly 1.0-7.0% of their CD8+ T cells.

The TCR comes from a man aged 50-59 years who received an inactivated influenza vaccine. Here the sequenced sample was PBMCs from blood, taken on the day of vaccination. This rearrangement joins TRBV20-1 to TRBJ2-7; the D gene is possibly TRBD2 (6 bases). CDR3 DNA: TGCAGTGCCAACGAGGCTAGCGTCTCCTACGAGCAGTACTTC. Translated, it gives CSANEASVSYEQYF.